This passage covers 29 T cell receptor beta chains from one sample sequenced in a study of neurological immune-mediated disorders. One entry per CDR3 protein results from TCRdb running MiXCR on the 5' RACE reads. The sample includes just over 20,000 distinct CDR3 sequences, 15% to 20% of them seen just once. Material: CD8+ T cells from blood. These receptor sequences come from a young woman with multiple sclerosis.

The chain is built from TRBV29-1 and TRBJ2-7; D unresolved. CDR1 and CDR2 (germline): SQVTM, ANQGSEA. The CDR3 extends over 14 amino acids. V gave up 3 bases and J gave up 6 bases, with 18 bases separating them. The CDR3 DNA sequence: TGCAGCGTTGAGCGCTCGGGCCTCTCATCCGAGCAGTACTTC. Its protein is CSVERSGLSSEQYF.

V and J are TRBV18 and TRBJ1-1, with D maybe TRBD1 (6 bases). This CDR3 spans 16 amino acids. Trimming pared 0 bases from V and 0 bases from J, leaving 11 bases between. Germline V lookup: CDR1 KGHSH, CDR2 LQKENI. CDR3 protein: CASSPPTDRLNTEAFF. The CDR3, as DNA: TGTGCCAGCTCACCACCGACTGACAGGTTGAACACTGAAGCTTTCTTT.

This clonotype was picked up many times. This rearrangement joins TRBV5-5 to TRBJ2-1, with D perhaps matching TRBD2 (6 bases). Germline lookup yields CDR1 SGHKS and CDR2 YYEKEE (reference sequence). The germline V and J ends were trimmed by 4 bases and 0 bases, with 20 bases remaining between them. The CDR3 runs to 18 residues. CDR3 residues: CASSQLQAGLSSYNEQFF. The CDR3 region has the DNA TGTGCCAGCAGCCAACTCCAAGCGGGCCTAAGCTCCTACAATGAGCAGTTCTTC.

This clonotype was counted at least ten times. The J gene is TRBJ2-7, the V gene TRBV20-1; no reliable D call. Trimming removed 0 bases from V and 2 bases from J, with 11 bases in between. This CDR3 spans 14 amino acids. Germline lookup yields CDR1 DFQATT and CDR2 SNEGSKA (reference sequence). Here the CDR3 reads CSARDRNSPYEQYV. DNA for the CDR3: TGCAGTGCTAGAGACAGGAATTCTCCCTACGAGCAGTACGTC.

At least ten counts were recorded for this clonotype. The chain recombines TRBV9 with TRBJ2-2; D may be TRBD2 (7 bases). The V gene lost 0 bases and the J gene lost 1 base, with 10 bases spanning the gap. The CDR3 spans 16 residues. CDR1 SGDLS and CDR2 YYNGEE come from the germline V gene. The CDR3 nucleotides read TGTGCCAGCAGCGTAGAAGGGGGGGTGAACACCGGGGAGCTGTTTTTT. Residues: CASSVEGGVNTGELFF.

This clonotype was seen many times. The gene calls are TRBV7-9 and TRBJ2-1; 9 bases align to TRBD2. CDR1 is SEHNR, CDR2 FQNEAQ, per germline (reference sequence). This CDR3 has 18 amino acids. After removal of 3 bases from V and 4 bases from J, the junction contained 13 bases not matched to a gene. The CDR3 loop reads CASSLVAGGPLVYNEQFF. In DNA form, the CDR3 reads TGTGCCAGCAGCTTGGTCGCGGGGGGGCCCTTGGTTTACAATGAGCAGTTCTTC.

The V gene is TRBV5-6, the J gene TRBJ2-7, with D unclear. The CDR3 spans 16 residues. Germline CDR1 is SGHDT and CDR2 is YYEEEE. The V gene lost 0 bases and the J gene lost 5 bases, with 18 bases spanning the gap. CDR3 in amino acids: CASSLEGLVTPHEQYF. The DNA of the CDR3 is TGTGCCAGCAGCTTGGAAGGCTTAGTAACCCCTCACGAGCAGTACTTC.

This clonotype was seen at least ten times. The CDR3 sequence: CASSLNWPSDNEQFF. The CDR3 DNA reads TGTGCCAGCAGCTTAAATTGGCCTAGTGATAATGAGCAGTTCTTC. The chain joins TRBV7-9 to TRBJ2-1; D remains ambiguous. This CDR3 has 15 amino acids. Germline V gene sequence: CDR1 SEHNR, CDR2 FQNEAQ (reference sequence). With 2 bases removed from V and 7 bases from J, the gap between germline ends came to 15 bases.

This clonotype was seen a handful of times. The V gene is TRBV24-1, the J gene TRBJ2-1; TRBD2 aligns across 7 bases. The ends lost 3 bases at V and 5 bases at J; junction bases unmatched: 6. The germline V gene has CDR1 KGHDR and CDR2 SFDVKD. The CDR3 spans 15 residues. The chain's CDR3 is CATSDPRGGDNEQFF. The DNA of the CDR3 is TGTGCCACCAGTGATCCCCGCGGGGGAGACAATGAGCAGTTCTTC.

This clonotype has a count of ten or more. The chain's CDR3 is CSAREEDRNTEAFF. The DNA of the CDR3 is TGCAGTGCTAGAGAAGAGGACAGGAACACTGAAGCTTTCTTT. The chain has TRBV20-1 and TRBJ1-1, with D tentatively TRBD1 (6 bases). The CDR3 loop spans 14 amino acids. Trimming cost V 0 bases and J 1 base, with 9 bases left between them. Germline CDR1 and CDR2: DFQATT and SNEGSKA (reference sequence).

This clonotype was seen only a few times. The chain recombines TRBV20-1 with TRBJ1-1; D is possibly TRBD1 (5 bases). V was pared by 6 bases and J by 2 bases, with 13 bases between. The CDR3 runs to 13 residues. Germline V CDR1 and CDR2: DFQATT, SNEGSKA (reference sequence). CDR3 protein: CSATSGGNTEAFF. CDR3 DNA: TGCAGTGCCACAAGCGGGGGTAACACTGAAGCTTTCTTT.

This clonotype was seen many times. This could be a read error, since a much larger clone is one nucleotide away. The V and J genes are TRBV10-3 and TRBJ2-5; D is possibly TRBD1 (6 bases). The germline CDR1 and CDR2 sequences are ENHRY and SYGVKD. The CDR3 covers 14 residues. CDR3 bases: TGTGTCATCAGGGGACGGGACACCCAAGAGACCCAGTACTTC. The encoded protein is CVIRGRDTQETQYF.

This clonotype was recorded a few times. The rearrangement joins TRBV7-9 to TRBJ2-1, with 7 nucleotides matching TRBD2. The CDR3 is made up of 17 amino acids. CDR1 is SEHNR, CDR2 FQNEAQ, per germline (reference sequence). With V trimmed by 1 base and J by 2 bases, 8 bases remained unmatched. The CDR3 sequence: CASSLERSSGAYNEQFF. The CDR3 coding sequence is TGTGCCAGCAGCTTAGAACGTTCGAGCGGGGCCTACAATGAGCAGTTCTTC.

In this sample, this clonotype turned up many times. The gene calls are TRBV7-6 and TRBJ1-1; TRBD1 matches at 7 bases. This CDR3 has 16 amino acids. CDR1 is SGHVS and CDR2 is FNYEAQ in the germline V gene. Trimming removed 6 bases from V and 1 base from J; junction bases left unmatched: 11. As DNA, the CDR3 is TGTGCCAGCAGGAAAAACGACAGGGTGAAGAACACTGAAGCTTTCTTT. Its protein product is CASRKNDRVKNTEAFF.

The chain couples TRBV21-1 to TRBJ2-1; the table's TRBD2 call for D was not verified on the DNA. TRBV21-1 is marked as a pseudogene. This CDR3 is built from 16 residues. CDR3 in DNA: TGTGCCAGCAGCCCTCGGACTACCCAGTCATACAATGAGCAGTTCTTC. The encoded protein is CASSPRTTQSYNEQFF.

This clonotype was counted many times. The chain has TRBV20-1 and TRBJ1-4; D call uncertain. Trimming removed 5 bases at V and 0 bases at J, with 16 bases between. Germline V gives CDR1 DFQATT, CDR2 SNEGSKA (reference sequence). The CDR3 totals 16 residues. DNA for the CDR3: TGCAGTGCTTTATTAGGTCTTCTCCCAACTAATGAAAAACTGTTTTTT. Translated, it gives CSALLGLLPTNEKLFF.

This clonotype was picked up many times. V is TRBV10-3 and J is TRBJ2-1; possible D gene TRBD1, 6 bases. CDR3 size: 16 residues. The germline CDR1 and CDR2 sequences are ENHRY and SYGVKD. Between the trimmed V and J ends, which lost 7 bases and 4 bases, there was a span of 20 bases. CDR3 region: CAITHLEQGHYNEQFF. CDR3 bases: TGTGCCATCACTCATTTGGAGCAGGGACATTACAATGAGCAGTTCTTC.

In this sample, this clonotype turned up many times. J is TRBJ1-1 and V is TRBV21-1; the table gives TRBD1 as D, unverified against the DNA. TRBV21-1 is a pseudogene locus. The CDR3 spans 15 residues. The chain's CDR3 is CASSSITGGSAEAFF. The CDR3 DNA is TGTGCCAGCAGCAGTATTACAGGGGGCAGCGCTGAAGCTTTCTTT.

This clonotype was counted many times. The rearrangement links TRBV20-1 to TRBJ2-7, with 9 bases fitting TRBD1. The CDR3 extends over 12 amino acids. With 8 bases clipped from V and 7 bases from J, the junction kept 9 bases outside the gene matches. Per the germline V gene, CDR1 is DFQATT and CDR2 is SNEGSKA (reference sequence). The chain's CDR3 is CSSDRGSREQYF. The CDR3 DNA sequence: TGCAGTTCTGACAGGGGGTCGCGGGAGCAGTACTTC.

The chain uses TRBV29-1 and TRBJ2-1, with TRBD2 matching 9 bases. The CDR3 covers 15 residues. CDR1 and CDR2 from the germline V gene are SQVTM and ANQGSEA. Unmatched junction bases numbered 13, after V lost 6 bases and J lost 7 bases. CDR3 residues: CSVRLTSGARNEQFF. The DNA for the CDR3 is TGCAGCGTGCGTCTGACTAGCGGAGCTCGAAATGAGCAGTTCTTC.

This clonotype has ten or more counts. The rearrangement links TRBV10-3 to TRBJ2-2, with a tentative D call TRBD1 (5 bases). Germline CDR1 is ENHRY and CDR2 is SYGVKD. The CDR3 has 16 residues. V gave up 3 bases and J gave up 4 bases, with 15 bases separating them. The CDR3, as DNA: TGTGCCATCAGTGACCCAGGAACAGGAAGCACCGGGGAGCTGTTTTTT. Residues: CAISDPGTGSTGELFF.

The sample holds many counts of this clonotype. The rearrangement links TRBV20-1 to TRBJ1-1; TRBD1 is a possible D gene (5 bases). Per the germline V gene, CDR1 is DFQATT and CDR2 is SNEGSKA (reference sequence). Trimming removed 6 bases at V and 3 bases at J, with 26 bases between. The CDR3 has 17 residues. CDR3 protein: CSAARWGLSPRDTEAFF. The CDR3, as DNA: TGCAGTGCAGCTAGGTGGGGACTGTCACCTAGGGACACTGAAGCTTTCTTT.

J is TRBJ2-1 and V is TRBV7-3; D is possibly TRBD1 or TRBD2 (5 bases each). V was clipped by 6 bases and J by 5 bases, with 11 bases between them. CDR1 and CDR2 (germline): SGHTA, FQGTGA. This CDR3 comprises 13 residues. The CDR3 bases are TGTGCCAGCAGTCTAGCAGGGCACAATGAGCAGTTCTTC. Protein product: CASSLAGHNEQFF.

This clonotype was counted ten times or more. The chain employs TRBV27 and TRBJ1-3; a possible D gene is TRBD1 (5 bases). CDR3 length equals 15 residues. Germline V CDR1 and CDR2: MNHEY, SMNVEV (reference sequence). V dropped 3 bases and J dropped 0 bases, with 9 bases sitting between them. The CDR3 DNA reads as TGTGCCAGCAGTTTCGGCGGGGGCTCTGGAAACACCATATATTTT. Translation: CASSFGGGSGNTIYF.

This clonotype was recorded many times. This sequence joins TRBV9 and TRBJ2-7; tentative D call: TRBD1 (6 bases). Trimming shortened V by 3 bases and J by 4 bases, and 11 bases separated the two germline ends. The CDR3 extends over 13 amino acids. CDR1 and CDR2 (germline): SGDLS, YYNGEE. CDR3 protein: CASSGSRGYEQYF. DNA of the CDR3: TGTGCCAGCAGCGGCTCCAGGGGTTACGAGCAGTACTTC.

The table lists this clonotype with many counts. The chain recombines TRBV12-3 or TRBV12-4 with TRBJ2-1; the match to TRBD2 covers 8 bases. Germline trimming cut 8 bases from V and 15 bases from J; bases unmatched to any gene: 21. CDR3 length: 15 residues. CDR3 coding DNA: TGTGCCAGCGCCGAAGGGCTAGCGGGTCCTACGGACCGGTTCTTC. Amino acid sequence: CASAEGLAGPTDRFF.

V usage is TRBV5-6 and J usage is TRBJ2-7; 9 positions match TRBD1. The CDR3 has 15 residues. Germline V gene sequence: CDR1 SGHDT, CDR2 YYEEEE. The V and J ends lost 4 bases and 4 bases, in that order; junction bases with no gene match: 9. The CDR3: CASSLTGQGEYEQYV. The CDR3 DNA reads TGTGCCAGCAGCCTCACGGGACAGGGAGAATACGAGCAGTACGTC.

This clonotype was counted ten times or more. V is TRBV3-1 and J is TRBJ2-1; TRBD2 aligns across 7 bases. V lost 0 bases, J lost 2 bases, and 4 bases stayed unmatched. The length of the CDR3 is 16 residues. CDR1 is LGHDT, CDR2 YNNKEL, per germline (reference sequence). CDR3 nucleotide sequence: TGTGCCAGCAGCCAAGAGGGGGGGAGAGCCTACAATGAGCAGTTCTTC. This encodes CASSQEGGRAYNEQFF.

This clonotype was seen at least ten times. The genes are TRBV12-3 or TRBV12-4 and TRBJ2-1; D ambiguous. Trimming stripped 5 bases from V and 7 bases from J, with 15 bases between. The CDR3 covers 14 residues. The CDR3 region has the DNA TGTGCCAGCAGTGTCGCCCGGGCCACAAATGAGCAGTTCTTC. This gives the protein CASSVARATNEQFF.